The clone carrying this T cell receptor beta chain has at least ten counts. One entry per CDR3 protein results from TCRdb running MiXCR on the 5' RACE reads. The sample consists of about 240,000 distinct CDR3 sequences, approximately 3.8% of them appearing once. These data belong to a study of T cells after yellow fever vaccination. J lost 5 bases, V lost 5 bases, and 7 bases had no gene match. This CDR3 contains 15 residues. Germline values: CDR1 SNHLY, CDR2 FYNNEI. The TCR was taken from a man aged 18 to 29 who received the YFV17D yellow fever vaccine. This chain joins TRBV2 and TRBJ1-4; TRBD1 matches 8 bases. Sample: PBMCs, taken 15 days after the yellow fever booster vaccination. The CDR3 loop reads CASSSWTGTNEKLFF. CDR3 sequence (DNA): TGTGCCAGCAGTAGTTGGACAGGGACCAATGAAAAACTGTTTTTT.